These 28 T cell receptor beta chains came from one sample sequenced in a study of CDR3 diversity in severe acne. TCRdb independently ran MiXCR on the PCR reads; one entry per CDR3 protein. The data contain about 97,000 distinct CDR3 sequences, roughly half of them singletons. Sequenced input: blood. Source of these receptors: a male donor with acne.

This chain connects TRBV11-2 to TRBJ2-7, with TRBD2 matching over 10 bases. Per the germline V gene, CDR1 is SGHAT and CDR2 is FQNNGV. The length of the CDR3 is 14 residues. Germline trimming cut 6 bases from V and 3 bases from J; bases unmatched to any gene: 5. The CDR3 DNA follows: TGTGCCAGCAGAACTAGCGGGACTCGCTACGAGCAGTACTTC. It is translated as CASRTSGTRYEQYF.

The gene calls are TRBV7-8 and TRBJ1-2, with D uncertain. The CDR3 has 16 amino acids. V dropped 0 bases and J dropped 8 bases, with 19 bases sitting between them. CDR1 is SGHVS, CDR2 FQNEAQ, per germline. CDR3 nucleotide sequence: TGTGCCAGCAGCTTAGCGAATGGTCACGACAACATCGGCTACACCTTC. Amino acid sequence: CASSLANGHDNIGYTF.

This clonotype was seen repeatedly, ten times or more. CDR3 DNA: TGTGCCAGCAGCTCACTTCAAGGGGCAAACACTGAAGCTTTCTTT. This encodes CASSSLQGANTEAFF. V usage is TRBV5-4 and J usage is TRBJ1-1; D may be TRBD1 (5 bases). This CDR3 has 15 amino acids. Germline loops: CDR1 SGHNT, CDR2 YYREEE (reference sequence). The V end lost 3 bases, the J end lost 2 bases, and 14 bases lay between the germline ends.

This clonotype has a single count. V is TRBV14 and J is TRBJ2-7, with D perhaps TRBD2 (5 bases). Trimming took 1 base from V and 5 from J, leaving 15 bases between them. This CDR3 has 15 amino acids. The germline V gene has CDR1 SGHDN and CDR2 FVKESK. The CDR3 loop is CASSQALGLPNEQYF. The CDR3 nucleotides are TGTGCCAGCAGCCAAGCCTTAGGACTCCCGAACGAGCAGTACTTC.

This clonotype has a count of ten or more. The chain uses TRBV20-1 and TRBJ2-7; 9 bases are a match to TRBD1. This CDR3 has 15 amino acids. Trimming cost V 1 base and J 2 bases; bases outside gene matches: 6. Per the germline V gene, CDR1 is DFQATT and CDR2 is SNEGSKA (reference sequence). The CDR3 DNA follows: TGCAGTGCTAGAGTAATAGGGGACAGGGCCTACGAGCAGTACTTC. Amino acid sequence: CSARVIGDRAYEQYF.

This clonotype was counted many times. The chain combines TRBV19 with TRBJ1-1; unclear D gene. Per germline, CDR1 LNHDA and CDR2 SQIVND (reference sequence). Trimming pared 6 bases from V and 1 base from J, leaving 9 bases between. This CDR3 region has 13 residues. This CDR3 reads CASSRTGNTEAFF. The CDR3 bases are TGTGCCAGTAGCCGGACTGGGAACACTGAAGCTTTCTTT.

This clonotype was picked up many times. The rearrangement joins TRBV7-6 to TRBJ2-7; 8 bases fit TRBD2. The trim removed 0 bases at V and 0 bases at J, leaving 1 base unmatched. This CDR3 is built from 15 residues. CDR1 SGHVS and CDR2 FNYEAQ come from the germline V gene. CDR3 nucleotides: TGTGCCAGCAGCTTAGCCGCGGGGGGCTCCTACGAGCAGTACTTC. The encoded protein is CASSLAAGGSYEQYF.

For this clonotype: The junction differs from germline at one of its ends, possibly a read error. CDR3 in DNA: TGTGCCAGCAGTTGGGGTAGTGGCAGCGCGGATAACACTGAAGCTTTCTTT. Amino acids: CASSWGSGSADNTEAFF. The chain couples TRBV10-3 to TRBJ1-1; unclear D gene. The CDR3 runs 17 residues. Germline V gene sequence: CDR1 ENHRY, CDR2 SYGVKD.

The chain carries TRBV10-3 and TRBJ2-5; D may correspond to TRBD1 or TRBD2 (7 bases each). Germline loops: CDR1 ENHRY, CDR2 SYGVKD. The V end lost 10 bases, the J end lost 2 bases, and 14 bases lay between the germline ends. The CDR3 contains 13 residues. The CDR3 nucleotides are TGTGCCAGCAGGCAGGGGGGGCAAGAGACCCAGTACTTC. Translation gives CASRQGGQETQYF.

The rearrangement joins TRBV28 to TRBJ2-3, with 8 bases aligning to TRBD1. After removal of 6 bases from V and 0 bases from J, the junction contained 5 bases not matched to a gene. There are 15 residues in the CDR3. CDR1 is MDHEN, CDR2 SYDVKM, per germline. CDR3 sequence (DNA): TGTGCCAGCAGGGGGGGACAGGCTAGCACAGATACGCAGTATTTT. Amino acid sequence: CASRGGQASTDTQYF.

This chain connects TRBV11-2 to TRBJ2-7; no clear D. The V end was cut by 5 bases, the J end by 3 bases, with 14 bases between. CDR1 and CDR2 (germline): SGHAT, FQNNGV. The CDR3 consists of 14 residues. In nucleotides, the CDR3 is TGTGCCAGCAGCCGCACAAGGGTTAACTACGAGCAGTACTTC. Translation gives CASSRTRVNYEQYF.

A word on this clonotype: One end of the junction varies from germline; a read error may be responsible. The chain is built from TRBV25-1 and TRBJ1-1, with a tentative D call TRBD1 (5 bases). This CDR3 has 14 amino acids. The germline V gene has CDR1 MGHDK and CDR2 SYGVNS. This CDR3 reads CASSGLVIGTEALF. The CDR3 DNA reads TGTGCCAGCAGTGGACTGGTAATAGGGACTGAAGCTCTCTTT.

This clonotype occurred once. This sequence joins TRBV7-6 and TRBJ2-1; D unresolved. The CDR3 has 14 residues. Looked up from germline, CDR1 is SGHVS and CDR2 is FNYEAQ. V was clipped by 0 bases and J by 6 bases, with 9 bases between them. CDR3 residues: CASSLAGAANEQFF. In DNA form, the CDR3 reads TGTGCCAGCAGCTTAGCCGGAGCAGCCAATGAGCAGTTCTTC.

This clonotype has just a few counts. This sequence joins TRBV9 and TRBJ2-7; TRBD1 might be the D (6 bases). The CDR3 consists of 14 residues. Germline CDR1 and CDR2: SGDLS and YYNGEE. The V and J ends lost 0 bases and 4 bases respectively, with 11 bases between them. This chain's CDR3 is CASSVGTGKYEQYF. CDR3 coding DNA: TGTGCCAGCAGCGTAGGAACAGGGAAATACGAGCAGTACTTC.

In this sample, this clonotype turned up a few times. This chain joins TRBV20-1 and TRBJ2-1; TRBD2 matches at 11 bases. This CDR3 contains 14 residues. The germline gives CDR1 DFQATT, CDR2 SNEGSKA (reference sequence). V shed 6 bases, J shed 7 bases, and the junction held 8 bases outside the gene matches. The CDR3 spells CSASGSGRANEQFF. The CDR3 DNA sequence: TGCAGTGCCTCTGGTAGCGGGAGGGCAAATGAGCAGTTCTTC.

The chain couples TRBV28 to TRBJ1-4; unclear D gene. The V gene lost 7 bases and the J gene lost 8 bases, with 11 bases spanning the gap. The germline gives CDR1 MDHEN, CDR2 SYDVKM. This CDR3 is 12 amino acids long. The CDR3 loop reads CASTQSGEKLFF. The CDR3 DNA is TGTGCCAGCACGCAGAGTGGGGAAAAACTGTTTTTT. The full variable domain, in which reference TRBV28 and TRBJ1-4 provide the parts outside the CDR3, is DVKVTQSSRYLVKRTGEKVFLECVQDMDHENMFWYRQDPGLGLRLIYFSYDVKMKEKGDIPEGYSVSREKKERFSLILESASTNQTSMYLCASTQSGEKLFFGSGTQLSVL.

V is TRBV20-1 and J is TRBJ2-5; D ambiguous. The CDR3 is 12 amino acids. Trimming removed 6 bases at V and 5 bases at J, with 13 bases between. Germline-derived CDR1 and CDR2 are DFQATT and SNEGSKA (reference sequence). The CDR3 spells CSAKFVAETQYF. CDR3 coding DNA: TGCAGTGCGAAGTTTGTTGCGGAGACCCAGTACTTC.

A word on this clonotype: This sequence may be a read error, since a much larger clone differs from it by one base. The V call is TRBV5-1, the J call TRBJ1-2; D is uncertain. The CDR3 runs to 15 residues. Looked up from germline, CDR1 is SGHRS and CDR2 is YFSETQ. As DNA, the CDR3 is TGCGCCAGCAGTCCCGGGGAGGGAGAGGCCTATGGCCACACCTTC. This encodes CASSPGEGEAYGHTF. Filled out from reference TRBV5-1 and TRBJ1-2, the complete variable domain reads KAGVTQTPRYLIKTRGQQVTLSCSPISGHRSVSWYQQTPGQGLQFLFEYFSETQRNKGNFPGRFSGRQFSNSRSEMNVSTLELGDSALYLCASSPGEGEAYGHTFGSGTRLTVV.

The J gene is TRBJ2-7, the V gene TRBV6-1; TRBD2 matches 9 bases. Germline V CDR1 and CDR2: MNHNS, SASEGT. The CDR3 contains 15 residues. With 0 bases clipped from V and 6 bases from J, the junction kept 6 bases outside the gene matches. The CDR3 protein is CASSEASGSRGEQYF. The CDR3 region has the DNA TGTGCCAGCAGTGAAGCTAGCGGGAGCCGGGGCGAGCAGTACTTC.

The chain joins TRBV20-1 to TRBJ2-7, with D perhaps TRBD1 (6 bases). The CDR3 is made up of 16 amino acids. CDR1 and CDR2 (germline): DFQATT, SNEGSKA (reference sequence). The germline V and J ends were trimmed by 6 bases and 5 bases, with 26 bases remaining between them. Here the CDR3 reads CSASRVWGRTFDEQYF. DNA of the CDR3: TGCAGTGCCAGCAGAGTGTGGGGGCGAACATTCGACGAGCAGTACTTC.

This clonotype was recorded at least ten times. The J gene is TRBJ2-6, the V gene TRBV29-1; no definite D call. The CDR3 is 14 residues long. Germline CDR1 is SQVTM and CDR2 is ANQGSEA. The ends were cut back, 5 bases at V and 4 bases at J, with 12 bases in the middle. Here the CDR3 reads CSVRRPGGANVLTF. CDR3 sequence (DNA): TGCAGCGTTCGCCGGCCCGGCGGGGCCAACGTCCTGACTTTC.

The chain links TRBV20-1 to TRBJ1-5; 10 positions match TRBD1. The germline gives CDR1 DFQATT, CDR2 SNEGSKA (reference sequence). This CDR3 has 15 residues. For the CDR3, the DNA is TGCAGCTATGTCTTGGGACAGGGGAGCAATCAGCCCCAGCATTTT. Amino acid sequence: CSYVLGQGSNQPQHF.

J is TRBJ2-2 and V is TRBV24-1, with TRBD2 matching over 10 bases. With 5 bases clipped from V and 8 bases from J, the junction kept 7 bases outside the gene matches. The CDR3 length is 15 residues. Looked up from germline, CDR1 is KGHDR and CDR2 is SFDVKD. CDR3 DNA: TGTGCCACCAGTGGGGCTAGCGGGAGTATAGGGGAGCTGTTTTTT. Encoded protein: CATSGASGSIGELFF.

This clonotype was seen just once. This chain connects TRBV12-3 or TRBV12-4 to TRBJ1-6; the match to TRBD1 covers 8 bases. V was clipped by 10 bases and J by 10 bases; unmatched bases: 6. The CDR3 has 12 residues. The CDR3 is CATRQGSSPLHF. As DNA, the CDR3 is TGTGCCACGAGACAGGGGTCGTCACCCCTCCACTTT.

This chain connects TRBV7-9 to TRBJ1-6; 10 nucleotides match TRBD1. The junction had 4 bases not matched to a gene; V was cut back by 2 bases and J by 6 bases. CDR1 SEHNR and CDR2 FQNEAQ come from the germline V gene (reference sequence). There are 16 residues in the CDR3. The CDR3 region is CASSLSGTGVNSPLHF. CDR3 coding DNA: TGTGCCAGCAGCTTATCCGGGACAGGGGTTAATTCACCCCTCCACTTT.

As concerns this clonotype: Given a much more abundant clone one base away, this may be a read error. This chain connects TRBV5-1 to TRBJ1-1, with D perhaps TRBD1 (5 bases). Trimming cost V 5 bases and J 4 bases, with 15 bases left between them. CDR1 is SGHRS and CDR2 is YFSETQ in the germline V gene. CDR3 length: 14 residues. Here the CDR3 DNA reads TGCGCCAGCAGTAGGGCAGAGGGGACCACTGAAGCTTTCTTT. Translation gives CASSRAEGTTEAFF.

The chain recombines TRBV29-1 with TRBJ1-2; 7 positions match TRBD1. The germline V gene encodes CDR1 SQVTM and CDR2 ANQGSEA. The CDR3 consists of 14 residues. V was clipped by 0 bases and J by 3 bases; unmatched bases: 4. The CDR3 DNA sequence: TGCAGCGTTGAAGAGACAGGGAACGACTATGGCTACACCTTC. This codes for CSVEETGNDYGYTF.

There are many counts of this clonotype. This chain joins TRBV2 and TRBJ2-3; D is ambiguous. The CDR3 covers 13 residues. V was pared by 10 bases and J by 6 bases, with 17 bases between. CDR1 and CDR2 from the germline V gene are SNHLY and FYNNEI. CDR3 sequence: CATIGPIGDTQYF. For the CDR3, the DNA is TGTGCCACCATCGGACCTATCGGTGATACGCAGTATTTT.